This TCR beta chain was captured by sequencing in a study of blood T cell repertoires in COVID-19. Study at large: T cells, B-cell-depleted T cells, or PBMCs provided the cDNA or gDNA that served as material.

This CDR3 contains 15 residues. Germline CDR1 and CDR2: SSHAT and FNYEAQ (reference sequence). How the authors handled the data: Amplifying reference gene primers gave estimates of nucleated cell counts. The table came from immunoSEQ multiplex PCR; TCRdb's copy has only in-frame clones and leaves some out. The V and J calls and the clone size are those of that table, but D and trimming were determined from the DNA. Of 200,000 to 300,000 clones in the sample, 85% are singletons; the top ten hold 5% to 8%. In regard to this clone: The junction and the germline gene differ at one end; a read error may be behind it.

The chain combines TRBV7-7 with TRBJ2-2; 9 bases line up with TRBD1. Sequencing input: peripheral blood. The receptor was derived from a woman aged 55-70 years with active or convalescent COVID-19. The CDR3 bases are TGTGCTAGCAGCCCCGGGACAGGGAGTCCCGGGGAGCTGTTTTTT. Amino acids: CASSPGTGSPGELFF.